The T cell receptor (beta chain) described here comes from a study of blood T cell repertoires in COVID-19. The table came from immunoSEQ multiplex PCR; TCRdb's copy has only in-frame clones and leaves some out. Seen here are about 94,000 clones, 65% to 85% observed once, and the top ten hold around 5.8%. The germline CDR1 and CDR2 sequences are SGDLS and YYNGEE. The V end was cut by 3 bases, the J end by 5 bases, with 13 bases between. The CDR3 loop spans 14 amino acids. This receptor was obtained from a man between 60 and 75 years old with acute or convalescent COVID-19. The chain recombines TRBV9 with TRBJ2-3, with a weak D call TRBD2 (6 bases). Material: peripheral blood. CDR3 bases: TGTGCCAGCAGCGCCGGGACTGAGGGAGATACGCAGTATTTT. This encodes CASSAGTEGDTQYF.